Below, 9 T cell receptor beta chains from the same sample are listed, as sequenced in a study of control samples from healthy donors and cancer patients. Assay: immunoSEQ multiplex PCR; the TCRdb copy retains only in-frame clones and omits some. In the table there are 170,000 or so clones, approximately 92% of which are singletons. Sequenced sample: blood. The source of these receptors is a man aged 25 to 40 in good health.

The rearrangement uses TRBV2 and TRBJ1-2; TRBD1 matches at 9 bases. V trimming: 4 bases; J trimming: 6 bases; junction bases outside the gene matches: 6. Germline V gene data show CDR1 as SNHLY and CDR2 as FYNNEI. CDR3 length equals 14 residues. The CDR3 DNA follows: TGTGCCAGCAGTGTGACAGGGGGAAGAGATGGCTACACCTTC. Translated: CASSVTGGRDGYTF.

J is TRBJ2-3 and V is TRBV2, with 8 bases that match TRBD1. Trimming took 4 bases from V and 8 from J; bases not matched to a gene: 5. This CDR3 has 13 residues. Per germline, CDR1 SNHLY and CDR2 FYNNEI. CDR3 residues: CASSGNRGVTQYF. The CDR3 region has the DNA TGTGCCAGCAGTGGAAACAGGGGGGTTACGCAGTATTTT. The entire variable domain, with the rest obtained from reference TRBV2 and TRBJ2-3, is as follows: EPEVTQTPSHQVTQMGQEVILRCVPISNHLYFYWYRQILGQKVEFLVSFYNNEISEKSEIFDDQFSVERPDGSNFTLKIRSTKLEDSAMYFCASSGNRGVTQYFGPGTRLTVL.

The rearrangement uses TRBV2 and TRBJ1-5; D remains unclear. The length of the CDR3 is 15 residues. The germline V gene has CDR1 SNHLY and CDR2 FYNNEI. V lost 3 bases, J lost 0 bases, and 9 bases lay in between. The CDR3 sequence is CASSDRRNSNQPQHF. As DNA, the CDR3 is TGTGCCAGCAGTGACCGGCGGAATAGCAATCAGCCCCAGCATTTT. The whole variable domain, filled in from reference TRBV2 and TRBJ1-5, reads EPEVTQTPSHQVTQMGQEVILRCVPISNHLYFYWYRQILGQKVEFLVSFYNNEISEKSEIFDDQFSVERPDGSNFTLKIRSTKLEDSAMYFCASSDRRNSNQPQHFGDGTRLSIL.

This clone was recorded a few times. This chain joins TRBV19 and TRBJ1-3; a possible D gene is TRBD1 (6 bases). Per the germline V gene, CDR1 is LNHDA and CDR2 is SQIVND (reference sequence). V was pared by 6 bases and J by 0 bases, with 12 bases between. This CDR3 is 15 amino acids long. This chain's CDR3 is CASSTGQRSGNTIYF. The CDR3 DNA is TGTGCCAGTAGCACCGGACAGCGCTCTGGAAACACCATATATTTT.

The rearrangement uses TRBV3-1 (or the pseudogene TRBV3-2) and TRBJ2-3; D not certain. The CDR3 sequence is 17 residues long. CDR1 and CDR2 from the germline V gene are LGHDT and YNNKEL (reference sequence). Between the trimmed V and J ends, which lost 4 bases and 0 bases, there was a span of 17 bases. The CDR3 sequence: CASSPLGFGGSTDTQYF. For the CDR3, the DNA is TGTGCCAGCAGCCCGCTCGGGTTCGGCGGTAGCACAGATACGCAGTATTTT.

The chain links TRBV11-2 to TRBJ1-1, with TRBD1 identical over 8 bases. The junction had 11 bases not matched to a gene; V was cut back by 1 base and J by 1 base. CDR1 SGHAT and CDR2 FQNNGV come from the germline V gene. This CDR3 contains 18 residues. CDR3 sequence reads: CASSLGTRRGLPNTEAFF. The CDR3 DNA reads as TGTGCCAGCAGCTTAGGTACTCGCAGGGGGCTCCCGAACACTGAAGCTTTCTTT. Full variable domain (missing parts from reference TRBV11-2 and TRBJ1-1): EAGVAQSPRYKIIEKRQSVAFWCNPISGHATLYWYQQILGQGPKLLIQFQNNGVVDDSQLPKDRFSAERLKGVDSTLKIQPAKLEDSAVYLCASSLGTRRGLPNTEAFFGQGTRLTVV.

The V and J genes are TRBV5-5 and TRBJ2-1, with D possibly being TRBD1 or TRBD2 (6 bases each). The V end lost 0 bases, the J end lost 4 bases, and 11 bases lay between the germline ends. CDR3 length: 15 amino acids. CDR1 is SGHKS and CDR2 is YYEKEE in the germline V gene (reference sequence). CDR3 sequence: CASSLGGGYYNEQFF. The CDR3 DNA sequence: TGTGCCAGCAGCTTGGGAGGGGGGTATTACAATGAGCAGTTCTTC.

This clone has just one count. The chain carries TRBV30 and TRBJ1-3; weak D call: TRBD1 (6 bases). In germline, CDR1 is GTSNPN, CDR2 SVGIG (reference sequence). This CDR3 region has 16 residues. The CDR3 sequence: CASERGRGLSGNTIYF. The DNA for the CDR3 is TGTGCTTCCGAACGGGGGCGCGGACTTTCTGGAAACACCATATATTTT.

The V gene is TRBV9, the J gene TRBJ1-1; 7 bases map to TRBD1. With 3 bases clipped from V and 0 bases from J, the junction kept 2 bases outside the gene matches. Germline V gives CDR1 SGDLS, CDR2 YYNGEE. The CDR3 length is 14 residues. CDR3: CASSEDRLNTEAFF. CDR3 bases: TGTGCCAGCAGCGAGGACAGGTTGAACACTGAAGCTTTCTTT.